This note documents a single TCR beta chain sequence. Deep was the level at which the assay was run. TCRdb keeps only in-frame clones here, not all; method: immunoSEQ multiplex PCR. The repertoire holds 1,400,000 or so clones, approximately 98.5% seen once, with over 0.3% in the top ten. This entry belongs to a study of shared clonotypes between healthy human individuals. Germline CDR1 and CDR2: SGHTA and FQGNSA. The CDR3 sequence is 13 residues long. The V gene lost 1 base and the J gene lost 2 bases, with 5 bases spanning the gap. The receptor was isolated from a man aged 25 to 40 in good health. The chain is built from TRBV7-2 and TRBJ1-2; D is ambiguous. Sequencing was carried out using naive CD4+ T cells sorted from blood. Subset in this sample: CD45RA+ positively selected. CDR3 nucleotide sequence: TGTGCCAGCAGCTTAGGGGAAAACTATGGCTACACCTTC. Protein: CASSLGENYGYTF.